Presented here are 30 T cell receptor beta chains from one specimen sequenced in a study of blood T cell repertoires in COVID-19. Measured with immunoSEQ multiplex PCR; TCRdb has only the in-frame clones, and not every one. The sample shows 150,000 to 200,000 clones, approximately 80% of them seen only once. The sequencing sample was made of peripheral blood. The receptors stem from a woman of 80 years or more with active or convalescent COVID-19.

The V and J genes are TRBV19 and TRBJ1-4, with D unresolved. Deletions cut 6 bases from V and 5 bases from J, with 19 bases between. The CDR3 has 16 residues. CDR1 and CDR2 from the germline V gene are LNHDA and SQIVND (reference sequence). In DNA form, the CDR3 reads TGTGCCAGTAGAGATCCCCCCCCGGGAGGAAATGAAAAACTGTTTTTT. The encoded protein is CASRDPPPGGNEKLFF.

The J gene is TRBJ1-2, the V gene TRBV19; perhaps TRBD1 as D (6 bases). The CDR3 consists of 17 residues. V lost 3 bases and J lost 7, with 24 bases in between. Germline values: CDR1 LNHDA, CDR2 SQIVND (reference sequence). The CDR3 DNA reads TGTGCCAGTAGTATTCTTGCGTCAGGGGATCGGTATCGTGGCTACACCTTC. Translating gives CASSILASGDRYRGYTF.

This chain joins TRBV9 and TRBJ1-2; D might be TRBD1 (5 bases). The CDR3 length is 15 residues. Trimming shortened V by 0 bases and J by 8 bases, and 17 bases separated the two germline ends. Germline values: CDR1 SGDLS, CDR2 YYNGEE. The CDR3 DNA reads as TGTGCCAGCAGCGTAGAGAATGGGAGGGGTACGGGCTACACCTTC. This encodes CASSVENGRGTGYTF. Full variable domain (outside the CDR3, taken from reference TRBV9 and TRBJ1-2): DSGVTQTPKHLITATGQRVTLRCSPRSGDLSVYWYQQSLDQGLQFLIQYYNGEERAKGNILERFSAQQFPDLHSELNLSSLELGDSALYFCASSVENGRGTGYTFGSGTRLTVV.

The rearrangement uses TRBV18 and TRBJ2-5; possibly TRBD1 for D (7 bases). From germline, CDR1 is KGHSH and CDR2 LQKENI. CDR3 length: 16 amino acids. V lost 0 bases and J lost 4, with 15 bases in between. As DNA, the CDR3 is TGTGCCAGCTCACCACCGATGAGGCAGGGGGGAGAGACCCAGTACTTC. This codes for CASSPPMRQGGETQYF.

The rearrangement uses TRBV5-6 and TRBJ2-4; perhaps TRBD1 as D (5 bases). Germline-derived CDR1 and CDR2 are SGHDT and YYEEEE. Trimming took off 0 bases at V and 6 bases at J, with 16 bases between the two ends. This CDR3 comprises 16 residues. CDR3 sequence: CASSLGLGAAPNIQYF. Written as DNA, the CDR3 is TGTGCCAGCAGCTTGGGGTTAGGGGCAGCACCAAACATTCAGTACTTC.

This clone was found a few times. This chain uses TRBV12-5 with TRBJ1-2; D is perhaps TRBD1 (6 bases). V gave up 2 bases and J gave up 4 bases, with 17 bases separating them. In germline, CDR1 is LGHNT, CDR2 FRNRAP. The CDR3 loop spans 16 amino acids. The CDR3 reads CASGLSTGLSIYGYTF. CDR3 sequence (DNA): TGTGCTAGTGGTTTGTCGACAGGTCTTTCAATCTATGGCTACACCTTC.

The chain joins TRBV4-1 to TRBJ2-6, with TRBD1 identical over 7 bases. Losses at the gene ends were 3 bases for V and 2 bases for J; bases not matched to a gene: 10. Germline V gives CDR1 MGHRA, CDR2 YSYEKL. The length of the CDR3 is 18 residues. The CDR3: CASSQSDRDIPGANVLTF. The CDR3 bases are TGCGCCAGCAGCCAGAGCGACAGGGACATCCCTGGGGCCAACGTCCTGACTTTC.

The chain uses TRBV4-1 and TRBJ1-5; 8 bases align to TRBD1. V lost 2 bases, J lost 5 bases, and 5 bases stayed unmatched. The CDR3 sequence is 15 residues long. Germline V gene lookup returns CDR1 MGHRA and CDR2 YSYEKL. Here the CDR3 reads CASSQTGTGDQPQHF. CDR3 coding DNA: TGCGCCAGCAGCCAAACCGGGACAGGAGATCAGCCCCAGCATTTT.

The chain recombines TRBV2 with TRBJ2-7, with 7 positions matching TRBD1. V gave up 7 bases and J gave up 4 bases; unmatched junction bases: 4. The CDR3 covers 12 residues. From germline, CDR1 is SNHLY and CDR2 FYNNEI. CDR3 sequence: CASTGTAYEQYF. The CDR3 nucleotides read TGTGCCAGCACCGGGACAGCATACGAGCAGTACTTC.

The chain is built from TRBV6-5 and TRBJ1-5; 9 nucleotides agree with TRBD1. The CDR3 contains 14 residues. Germline CDR1 is MNHEY and CDR2 is SVGAGI. Trimming at V came to 8 bases and at J to 2 bases, leaving 4 bases not matched to a gene. CDR3 sequence: CASDRDRGNQPQHF. The CDR3 DNA sequence: TGTGCCAGCGACCGGGACAGGGGCAATCAGCCCCAGCATTTT.

The J gene is TRBJ2-7, the V gene TRBV7-2, with TRBD2 matching over 12 bases. The J segment lost 12 bases and the V segment lost 5 bases, leaving 11 bases of the junction unmatched. The CDR3 sequence is 14 residues long. CDR1 and CDR2 from the germline V gene are SGHTA and FQGNSA. The CDR3 sequence: CASSPTSGGPGGYF. CDR3 DNA sequence: TGTGCCAGCAGCCCGACTAGCGGGGGCCCGGGTGGGTACTTC.

The V and J genes are TRBV30 and TRBJ1-1; no firm D call. Per the germline V gene, CDR1 is GTSNPN and CDR2 is SVGIG (reference sequence). V shed 4 bases and J shed 3 bases, with 9 bases lying between them. The CDR3 is 12 residues long. The CDR3 spells CAWTGFDTEAFF. The CDR3 DNA is TGTGCCTGGACAGGCTTTGACACTGAAGCTTTCTTT.

This sequence joins TRBV6-2 or TRBV6-3 and TRBJ2-1; 7 bases fit TRBD1. The CDR3 contains 15 residues. V shed 4 bases and J 7 bases; nucleotides not matched to a gene: 10. The germline V gene encodes CDR1 MNHEY and CDR2 SVGEGT. The CDR3 nucleotides are TGTGCCAGCAGTTCCGACAGGGCCCGAACAAATGAGCAGTTCTTC. Translated, it gives CASSSDRARTNEQFF.

The V gene is TRBV2, the J gene TRBJ1-4, with D possibly being TRBD1 (5 bases). This CDR3 region has 12 residues. In germline, CDR1 is SNHLY, CDR2 FYNNEI. V was trimmed by 8 bases and J by 14 bases, leaving 18 bases between them. In DNA, the CDR3 is TGTGCCAGCCAAAACGGGCAGGGTCGGCTGTTTTTT. This sequence encodes CASQNGQGRLFF.

Comment on this clone: This sample also contains other DNA sequences that code for the same CDR3. The chain is built from TRBV5-1 and TRBJ1-1, with 8 bases matching TRBD1. The ends lost 4 bases at V and 5 bases at J; junction bases unmatched: 7. Germline-derived CDR1 and CDR2 are SGHRS and YFSETQ. The CDR3 consists of 14 residues. The CDR3 is CASSQQGVGTEAFF. CDR3 in DNA: TGCGCCAGCAGCCAACAGGGGGTGGGGACTGAAGCTTTCTTT.

The V gene is TRBV12-3 or TRBV12-4, the J gene TRBJ1-2; the D gene is possibly TRBD1 (5 bases). The CDR3 is 12 amino acids. Trimming cost V 8 bases and J 5 bases, with 12 bases left between them. The CDR3 reads CASSVGGYGYTF. The CDR3 DNA reads as TGTGCCAGCTCGGTTGGGGGGTATGGCTACACCTTC.

The rearrangement uses TRBV11-3 and TRBJ2-7, with 8 positions matching TRBD2. Losses at the gene ends were 2 bases for V and 6 bases for J; bases not matched to a gene: 3. Germline values: CDR1 SGHNT, CDR2 YENEEA. This CDR3 comprises 13 residues. The CDR3 region has the DNA TGTGCCAGCAGCTTAAGCCGGGAGGGCGAGCAGTACTTC. Amino acids: CASSLSREGEQYF. The full variable domain, with the rest looked up from reference TRBV11-3 and TRBJ2-7, is EAGVVQSPRYKIIEKKQPVAFWCNPISGHNTLYWYLQNLGQGPELLIRYENEEAVDDSQLPKDRFSAERLKGVDSTLKIQPAELGDSAVYLCASSLSREGEQYFGPGTRLTVT.

The rearrangement links TRBV18 to TRBJ2-3, with 8 bases that match TRBD2. The CDR3 contains 16 residues. CDR1 KGHSH and CDR2 LQKENI come from the germline V gene. With V trimmed by 3 bases and J by 2 bases, 7 bases remained unmatched. The CDR3 DNA reads as TGTGCCAGCTCACCTTTGGCGGGGGGAATCACAGATACGCAGTATTTT. Protein sequence: CASSPLAGGITDTQYF.

This chain's CDR3 is CATGTGYGYTF. The CDR3 nucleotides are TGTGCTACCGGGACAGGCTATGGCTACACCTTC. The chain links TRBV12-5 to TRBJ1-2; the match to TRBD1 covers 8 bases. This CDR3 is built from 11 residues. Trimming cost V 10 bases and J 4 bases; bases outside gene matches: 2. In germline, CDR1 is LGHNT, CDR2 FRNRAP.

The chain is built from TRBV7-2 and TRBJ2-5; 12 bases are shared with TRBD2. The CDR3 contains 15 residues. The V and J ends lost 1 base and 5 bases, in that order; junction bases with no gene match: 2. The germline CDR1 and CDR2 sequences are SGHTA and FQGNSA. The CDR3 DNA reads TGTGCCAGCAGCTTAGGACTAGCGGGGGTTGAGACCCAGTACTTC. Its protein product is CASSLGLAGVETQYF.

V and J are TRBV2 and TRBJ2-2; D gene ambiguous. CDR3 length: 15 residues. V was trimmed by 4 bases and J by 2 bases, leaving 11 bases between them. The germline CDR1 and CDR2 sequences are SNHLY and FYNNEI. The CDR3 is CASSGETPNTGELFF. The DNA for the CDR3 is TGTGCCAGCAGTGGTGAGACTCCTAACACCGGGGAGCTGTTTTTT.

The V gene is TRBV12-5, the J gene TRBJ1-1, with 8 bases lining up with TRBD1. The V and J ends lost 0 bases and 4 bases, in that order; junction bases with no gene match: 4. CDR3 size: 15 residues. Germline CDR1 is LGHNT and CDR2 is FRNRAP. CDR3 sequence reads: CASGLVPGQGTEAFF. The CDR3 DNA reads as TGTGCTAGTGGTTTGGTCCCAGGACAGGGCACTGAAGCTTTCTTT.

This clone was recorded many times. This rearrangement joins TRBV7-9 to TRBJ1-2; tentatively, D is TRBD1 (5 bases). Germline CDR1 is SEHNR and CDR2 is FQNEAQ (reference sequence). The germline V and J ends were trimmed by 1 base and 7 bases, with 10 bases remaining between them. The CDR3 is 13 residues long. The CDR3 DNA reads as TGTGCCAGCAGCTTAGTAGGGGAGGTTGGCTACACCTTC. Translation: CASSLVGEVGYTF.

V is TRBV6-1 and J is TRBJ1-5; 7 nucleotides agree with TRBD1. V gave up 1 base and J gave up 7 bases; unmatched junction bases: 4. The CDR3 is made up of 14 amino acids. Germline CDR1 reads MNHNS; CDR2 reads SASEGT. The CDR3 spells CASSEEGGGQPQHF. DNA of the CDR3: TGTGCCAGCAGTGAAGAAGGGGGCGGACAGCCCCAGCATTTT.

The rearrangement links TRBV27 to TRBJ2-2, with D possibly TRBD1 on 5 matching bases. V shed 4 bases and J shed 4 bases, with 13 bases lying between them. The CDR3 runs to 15 residues. CDR1 and CDR2 (germline): MNHEY, SMNVEV (reference sequence). CDR3 loop: CASSWQGAVTGELFF. CDR3 coding DNA: TGTGCCAGCAGTTGGCAGGGCGCGGTCACCGGGGAGCTGTTTTTT.

This clone was seen just once. J is TRBJ2-5 and V is TRBV11-3; TRBD2 matches 10 bases. The CDR3 is 17 amino acids. The germline V gene encodes CDR1 SGHNT and CDR2 YENEEA. V was clipped by 5 bases and J by 4 bases; unmatched bases: 13. CDR3 amino acids: CASSASGGAFFGETQYF. CDR3 nucleotides: TGTGCCAGCAGCGCCAGCGGGGGGGCGTTCTTCGGAGAGACCCAGTACTTC. Together with reference TRBV11-3 and TRBJ2-5, the CDR3 gives the full variable domain: EAGVVQSPRYKIIEKKQPVAFWCNPISGHNTLYWYLQNLGQGPELLIRYENEEAVDDSQLPKDRFSAERLKGVDSTLKIQPAELGDSAVYLCASSASGGAFFGETQYFGPGTRLLVL.

The chain uses TRBV12-3 or TRBV12-4 and TRBJ1-4; no firm D call. The CDR3 contains 13 residues. V gave up 2 bases and J gave up 10 bases, with 11 bases separating them. CDR3 nucleotides: TGTGCCAGCAGTTTAAGCACCATTGTAAAACTGTTTTTT. Encoded protein: CASSLSTIVKLFF.

On this clone itself: Other DNA sequences in this specimen translate into the identical CDR3. The V call is TRBV12-3 or TRBV12-4, the J call TRBJ1-1; D uncertain. The CDR3 has 13 amino acids. Trimming removed 1 base at V and 1 base at J, with 4 bases between. In DNA, the CDR3 is TGTGCCAGCAGTTTAGGGAGGAACACTGAAGCTTTCTTT. Translated: CASSLGRNTEAFF.

The chain has TRBV7-2 and TRBJ2-3, with TRBD2 matching 9 bases. Germline CDR1 is SGHTA and CDR2 is FQGNSA. This CDR3 contains 14 residues. The V and J ends lost 5 bases and 6 bases, in that order; junction bases with no gene match: 6. CDR3 nucleotide sequence: TGTGCCAGCAGCCCAGGGACTAGCTCGGATACGCAGTATTTT. Translation gives CASSPGTSSDTQYF. Full variable domain (outside the CDR3, taken from reference TRBV7-2 and TRBJ2-3): GAGVSQSPSNKVTEKGKDVELRCDPISGHTALYWYRQSLGQGLEFLIYFQGNSAPDKSGLPSDRFSAERTGGSVSTLTIQRTQQEDSAVYLCASSPGTSSDTQYFGPGTRLTVL.

The V gene is TRBV30, the J gene TRBJ1-5, with TRBD1 as a possible D gene (5 bases). Trimming removed 0 bases from V and 1 base from J, with 10 bases in between. This CDR3 has 15 amino acids. The V gene's germline CDR1 is GTSNPN and CDR2 SVGIG (reference sequence). The DNA for the CDR3 is TGTGCCTGGAGTGTAGGACAACCGAGCAATCAGCCCCAGCATTTT. It codes for CAWSVGQPSNQPQHF.